This TCR beta chain was found in a study of blood T cell repertoires in COVID-19. Study information: T cells, B-cell-depleted T cells, or PBMCs provided the cDNA or gDNA that served as material.

CDR3 length equals 14 residues. Germline V gene sequence: CDR1 SGHRS, CDR2 YFSETQ. Trimming took 3 bases from V and 14 from J; bases not matched to a gene: 14. Sequenced by immunoSEQ multiplex PCR; TCRdb stores in-frame clones only, minus some. The data hold 200,000 or so clones, with roughly four fifths observed a single time. This receptor was taken from a woman aged 30 to 39 with acute or convalescent COVID-19. The V call is TRBV5-1, the J call TRBJ1-2, with 9 bases identical to TRBD1. The sequencing sample was made of peripheral blood. The CDR3 nucleotides are TGCGCCAGCAGCTCGGGACAGGGACCCTCTGTTTATACCTTC. Its translation: CASSSGQGPSVYTF. The full variable domain, rest sourced from reference TRBV5-1 and TRBJ1-2, is KAGVTQTPRYLIKTRGQQVTLSCSPISGHRSVSWYQQTPGQGLQFLFEYFSETQRNKGNFPGRFSGRQFSNSRSEMNVSTLELGDSALYLCASSSGQGPSVYTFGSGTRLTVV.